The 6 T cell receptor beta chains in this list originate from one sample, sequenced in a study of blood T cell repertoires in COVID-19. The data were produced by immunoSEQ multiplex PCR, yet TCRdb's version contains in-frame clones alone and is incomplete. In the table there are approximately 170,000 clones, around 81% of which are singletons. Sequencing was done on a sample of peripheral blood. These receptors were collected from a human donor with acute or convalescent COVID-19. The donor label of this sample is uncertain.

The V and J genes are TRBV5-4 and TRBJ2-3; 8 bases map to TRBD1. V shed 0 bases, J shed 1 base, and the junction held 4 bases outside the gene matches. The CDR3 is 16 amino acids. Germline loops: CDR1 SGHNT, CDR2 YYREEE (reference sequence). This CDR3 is CASSLGSTGGTDTQYF. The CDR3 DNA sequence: TGTGCCAGCAGCTTGGGCTCGACAGGGGGCACAGATACGCAGTATTTT.

The DNA for the CDR3 is TGTGCCAGCAGCTTGGCCCTTCCAGGGGAGTACGAGCAGTACTTC. It codes for CASSLALPGEYEQYF. The rearrangement uses TRBV5-5 and TRBJ2-7; D is perhaps TRBD1 (6 bases). The CDR3 runs to 15 residues. V dropped 0 bases and J dropped 4 bases, with 14 bases sitting between them. Germline-derived CDR1 and CDR2 are SGHKS and YYEKEE (reference sequence).

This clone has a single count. The CDR3 nucleotides are TGTGCCAGCAGTTTGGCGGGGGCCGAGACCCAGTACTTC. Translation gives CASSLAGAETQYF. The rearrangement links TRBV12-3 or TRBV12-4 to TRBJ2-5; D is perhaps TRBD2 (7 bases). The CDR3 loop spans 13 amino acids. Trimming removed 3 bases at V and 5 bases at J, with 10 bases between.

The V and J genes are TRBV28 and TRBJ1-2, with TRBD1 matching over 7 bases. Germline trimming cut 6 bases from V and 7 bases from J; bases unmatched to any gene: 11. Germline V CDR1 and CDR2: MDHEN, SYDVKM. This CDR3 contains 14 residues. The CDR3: CASSPSTGTSGYTF. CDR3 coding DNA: TGTGCCAGCAGCCCATCGACAGGGACCAGTGGCTACACCTTC.

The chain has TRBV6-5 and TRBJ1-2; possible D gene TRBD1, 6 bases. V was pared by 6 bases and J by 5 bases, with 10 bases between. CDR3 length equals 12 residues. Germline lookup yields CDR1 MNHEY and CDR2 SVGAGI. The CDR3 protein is CASRNQGYGYTF. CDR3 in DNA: TGTGCCAGCAGGAATCAGGGGTATGGCTACACCTTC.

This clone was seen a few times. The CDR3 spells CASSPGQDLYEQYF. The CDR3 DNA sequence: TGCGCCAGCAGTCCGGGACAGGACCTCTACGAGCAGTACTTC. The V call is TRBV10-1, the J call TRBJ2-7, with 8 positions matching TRBD1. The CDR3 has 14 residues. Germline values: CDR1 WNHNN, CDR2 SYGVQD (reference sequence). V lost 5 bases and J lost 3; bases outside the gene matches: 6.